Below are 4 T cell receptor beta chains sequenced from a single sample in a study of T-cell reconstitution after alpha-beta-depleted transplantation in children. Unique molecular identifiers tagged the TCRbeta library. In TCRdb, the PCR reads were re-called with MiXCR into one record per CDR3 protein. The sample contains 500,000 to 600,000 distinct CDR3 sequences, around a third of which appear only once. Sequencing was performed on PBMCs from the stem cell graft donor, taken from the stem cell graft. The origin of the receptors is a human donor who donated a stem cell graft to a child with aplastic anemia.

The chain employs TRBV6-2 or TRBV6-3 and TRBJ2-1, with D maybe TRBD2 (5 bases). Trimming took off 4 bases at V and 3 bases at J, with 16 bases between the two ends. The CDR3 spans 16 residues. CDR1 is MNHEY, CDR2 SVGEGT, per germline. CDR3 sequence reads: CASSSELGTLYNEQFF. CDR3 DNA: TGTGCCAGCAGTTCTGAACTAGGCACTCTCTACAATGAGCAGTTCTTC.

This chain connects TRBV10-1 to TRBJ2-2; weak D call: TRBD1 (5 bases). The CDR3 length is 14 residues. CDR1 and CDR2 (germline): WNHNN, SYGVQD (reference sequence). V was shortened by 5 bases and J by 6 bases, with 13 bases between the two germline ends. The CDR3 coding sequence is TGCGCCAGCAGTAGCCTAGGGGCCGCCGGGGAGCTGTTTTTT. Translated, it gives CASSSLGAAGELFF.

The chain links TRBV5-6 to TRBJ2-7; 9 nucleotides match TRBD2. CDR1 is SGHDT and CDR2 is YYEEEE in the germline V gene. The CDR3 contains 17 residues. Losses at the gene ends were 2 bases for V and 4 bases for J; bases not matched to a gene: 13. CDR3 in DNA: TGTGCCAGCAGCTTAGGCAGGCTAGCGGGGAGTACGTACGAGCAGTACTTC. Translating it yields CASSLGRLAGSTYEQYF.

This clonotype was observed a few times. The chain links TRBV25-1 to TRBJ2-1; a weak D match, TRBD2 (7 bases). Germline V CDR1 and CDR2: MGHDK, SYGVNS. This CDR3 comprises 15 residues. V was cut by 8 bases and J by 6 bases, with 20 bases left in between. The CDR3: CASSGGGSSVNEQFF. The CDR3 region has the DNA TGTGCCAGCTCGGGGGGCGGGAGTTCGGTCAATGAGCAGTTCTTC.